This T cell receptor beta chain emerged from a study of T cells expressing NK-cell markers. The germline V gene has CDR1 SGHRS and CDR2 YFSETQ. The length of the CDR3 is 15 residues. 5'RACE template switching with UMIs produced the TCR beta cDNA. TCRdb re-analyzed the 5' RACE reads; it lists each CDR3 protein once, without DNA. This table lists hundreds of thousands of distinct CDR3 sequences. Input material: blood T cells: a sorted CD56 or NKG2C T cell subset, CD4+ or CD8+ T cells, or bulk PBMC T cells (not recorded which). The chain carries TRBV5-1 and TRBJ2-3; TCRdb gives TRBD1 as the D gene, but with no DNA this cannot be confirmed. The TCR was taken from a woman aged 18 to 75 in good health. CDR3 protein: CASSLKGASTDTQYF.